The text below deals with one TCR beta chain. Its specificity is not known. The culture ran for 10 days, and then CD4+ T cells were isolated. Everyone in the study got two shots of either the BNT162b2 or mRNA-1273 vaccine. Data came from immunoSEQ multiplex PCR; TCRdb stores just in-frame clones and leaves some out. The sample contains about 40,000 clones, more than 65% of which appear only once. This sample was taken from a study of vaccination effects on CD4 cells after COVID-19. Study at large: Samples gathered post-vaccine arrived a median of 72 days past the second dose. Wells of roughly 2 million PBMC each were grown with 10 IU/ml IL-2 and 8.5 to 10 ug/ml peptides. Notes on the study in general: Pronounced clonal contraction occurred in clones induced by infection and by vaccine late after vaccination.

The CDR3 contains 13 residues. The ends were cut back, 5 bases at V and 4 bases at J, with 11 bases in the middle. Germline V gives CDR1 SQVTM, CDR2 ANQGSEA. The J gene is TRBJ1-4, the V gene TRBV29-1, with D perhaps TRBD1 (5 bases). The TCR was taken from a human donor who received a COVID-19 vaccine. The sequencing used CD4+ T cells from PBMCs cultured without peptide, collected after COVID-19 vaccination. Here the CDR3 DNA reads TGCAGCGTTCGGCAGGGACTTAATGAAAAACTGTTTTTT. This sequence encodes CSVRQGLNEKLFF.